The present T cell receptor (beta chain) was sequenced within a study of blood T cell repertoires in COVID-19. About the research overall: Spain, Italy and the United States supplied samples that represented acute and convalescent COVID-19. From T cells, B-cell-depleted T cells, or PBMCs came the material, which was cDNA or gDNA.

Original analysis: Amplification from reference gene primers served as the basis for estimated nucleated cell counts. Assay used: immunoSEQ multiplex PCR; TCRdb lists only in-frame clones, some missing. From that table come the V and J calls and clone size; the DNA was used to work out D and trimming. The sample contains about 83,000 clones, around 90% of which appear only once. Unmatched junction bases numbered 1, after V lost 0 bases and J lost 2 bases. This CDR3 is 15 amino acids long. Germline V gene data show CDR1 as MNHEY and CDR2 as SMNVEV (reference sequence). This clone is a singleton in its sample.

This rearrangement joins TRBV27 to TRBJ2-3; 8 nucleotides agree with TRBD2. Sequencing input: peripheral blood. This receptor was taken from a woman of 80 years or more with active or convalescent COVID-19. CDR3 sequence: CASSLSGLDTDTQYF. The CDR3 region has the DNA TGTGCCAGCAGTTTATCGGGACTAGACACAGATACGCAGTATTTT.